The 27 T cell receptor beta chains presented below share a single source sample, sequenced in a study of cytomegalovirus exposure and HLA in healthy donors. Researchers ran the PCR with 60 Vbeta and 13 Jbeta primers. The protocol was immunoSEQ multiplex PCR, while the TCRdb copy is restricted to in-frame clones and leaves out a portion. This sample has around 150,000 clones, with approximately 85% found just once. The sequencing input was PBMCs. These TCRs come from a girl aged 2 to 9 in good health and CMV-seropositive.

The V and J genes are TRBV4-1 and TRBJ2-3; D is undetermined. The length of the CDR3 is 12 residues. Germline loops: CDR1 MGHRA, CDR2 YSYEKL. V was pared by 3 bases and J by 4 bases, with 5 bases between. CDR3 in amino acids: CASSHPADTQYF. The CDR3 DNA is TGCGCCAGCAGCCATCCGGCAGATACGCAGTATTTT.

This chain joins TRBV28 and TRBJ2-1; 11 positions agree with TRBD2. CDR1 is MDHEN and CDR2 is SYDVKM in the germline V gene. This CDR3 is 18 amino acids long. Trimming at V came to 6 bases and at J to 5 bases, leaving 15 bases not matched to a gene. The CDR3 region has the DNA TGTGCCAGCAGACCCTCACTAGCGGGGGATCCTTTTCACAATGAGCAGTTCTTC. Translating gives CASRPSLAGDPFHNEQFF.

The chain uses TRBV5-1 and TRBJ2-5; 9 nucleotides match TRBD1. J was trimmed by 7 bases and V by 4 bases; bases with no gene match: 14. Germline CDR1 reads SGHRS; CDR2 reads YFSETQ. CDR3 size: 16 residues. CDR3 in amino acids: CASSAQQGAYRGTQYF. CDR3 bases: TGCGCCAGCAGCGCCCAACAGGGGGCGTACCGGGGGACCCAGTACTTC.

The gene calls are TRBV2 and TRBJ2-2; D gene uncertain. The V end was cut by 9 bases, the J end by 6 bases, with 8 bases between. The length of the CDR3 is 11 residues. Germline lookup yields CDR1 SNHLY and CDR2 FYNNEI. CDR3 protein: CASRLSGELFF. The CDR3 DNA is TGTGCCAGTCGACTTTCCGGGGAGCTGTTTTTT.

This chain connects TRBV10-3 to TRBJ2-3; D uncertain. Germline values: CDR1 ENHRY, CDR2 SYGVKD. The CDR3 sequence is 13 residues long. The CDR3 loop is CVTSVRVGDTQYF. The CDR3 DNA follows: TGTGTCACATCAGTCCGGGTAGGAGATACGCAGTATTTT.

V usage is TRBV4-1 and J usage is TRBJ1-5; D is unresolved. This CDR3 has 15 residues. Germline V gives CDR1 MGHRA, CDR2 YSYEKL. V was trimmed by 3 bases and J by 3 bases, leaving 12 bases between them. In DNA form, the CDR3 reads TGCGCCAGCAGCCACCTCTACAGTCCCAATCAGCCCCAGCATTTT. It is translated as CASSHLYSPNQPQHF.

The V call is TRBV5-1, the J call TRBJ2-7, with 7 bases matching TRBD2. CDR3 length: 15 residues. The germline gives CDR1 SGHRS, CDR2 YFSETQ. Unmatched junction bases numbered 12, after V lost 0 bases and J lost 9 bases. The CDR3 coding sequence is TGCGCCAGCAGCTTGGTCCTAGGGCGGGAGAGGGTGCAGTACTTC. Its translation: CASSLVLGRERVQYF.

This clone has more than one count but fewer than ten. The chain recombines TRBV5-4 with TRBJ2-3; 10 nucleotides line up with TRBD2. This CDR3 has 17 amino acids. CDR1 and CDR2 (germline): SGHNT, YYREEE (reference sequence). V dropped 6 bases and J dropped 3; count of bases not matched to a gene: 13. In DNA form, the CDR3 reads TGTGCCAGCACCGAGGGGTGGACTAGCGGAGATACAGATACGCAGTATTTT. Translated: CASTEGWTSGDTDTQYF.

This clone was picked up a small number of times. The chain employs TRBV7-9 and TRBJ1-5; 7 positions agree with TRBD1. V lost 6 bases to trimming and J lost 11 bases; unmatched junction nucleotides: 7. Per germline, CDR1 SEHNR and CDR2 FQNEAQ (reference sequence). The CDR3 has 12 amino acids. The CDR3 DNA reads as TGTGCCAGCAGGCGGGACAGCTCAGCCCAGCATTTT. It translates to CASRRDSSAQHF.

The chain recombines TRBV15 with TRBJ1-2; D ambiguous. The CDR3 has 14 residues. Trimming stripped 1 base from V and 0 bases from J, with 6 bases between. Germline V gene lookup returns CDR1 LNHNV and CDR2 YYDKDF (reference sequence). As DNA, the CDR3 is TGTGCCACCAGCAGAGCCAGTTCTAACTATGGCTACACCTTC. It encodes CATSRASSNYGYTF.

The chain has TRBV19 and TRBJ2-1, with 10 bases that match TRBD2. The germline CDR1 and CDR2 sequences are LNHDA and SQIVND (reference sequence). The CDR3 totals 15 residues. J gave up 7 bases and V 4 bases, and 7 bases lay outside the gene matches. The CDR3 loop is CASSTGLAGVNEQFF. The CDR3, as DNA: TGTGCCAGTAGTACGGGGCTAGCGGGAGTGAATGAGCAGTTCTTC.

Here the CDR3 DNA reads TGTGCCAGCAGTTTAACGGTGAACACAGATACGCAGTATTTT. The encoded protein is CASSLTVNTDTQYF. This sequence joins TRBV27 and TRBJ2-3; D gene uncertain. Germline V CDR1 and CDR2: MNHEY, SMNVEV (reference sequence). Trimming removed 2 bases at V and 2 bases at J, with 8 bases between. The CDR3 has 14 amino acids.

The chain recombines TRBV2 with TRBJ2-3; weak D call: TRBD1 (5 bases). The CDR3 loop spans 13 amino acids. V was pared by 7 bases and J by 0 bases, with 8 bases between. Looked up from germline, CDR1 is SNHLY and CDR2 is FYNNEI. CDR3: CASNPGSTDTQYF. Written as DNA, the CDR3 is TGTGCCAGCAACCCAGGGAGCACAGATACGCAGTATTTT.

The chain is built from TRBV10-3 and TRBJ2-3, with a possible D match to TRBD1 (5 bases). Germline assignment: CDR1 ENHRY and CDR2 SYGVKD. V lost 0 bases, J lost 3 bases, and 10 bases lay in between. The CDR3 runs to 15 residues. CDR3 in amino acids: CAISESRAGTDTQYF. CDR3 nucleotides: TGTGCCATCAGTGAGTCCCGGGCAGGGACAGATACGCAGTATTTT.

The chain carries TRBV6-1 and TRBJ2-2; 9 nucleotides line up with TRBD2. Germline-derived CDR1 and CDR2 are MNHNS and SASEGT. The length of the CDR3 is 15 residues. Trimming took 4 bases from V and 6 from J; bases not matched to a gene: 6. Here the CDR3 reads CASSVSGGRPGELFF. As DNA, the CDR3 is TGTGCCAGCAGTGTGAGCGGGGGGAGACCCGGGGAGCTGTTTTTT.

The rearrangement uses TRBV18 and TRBJ2-1; 8 bases map to TRBD2. CDR1 is KGHSH and CDR2 is LQKENI in the germline V gene. The CDR3 length is 15 residues. V gave up 1 base and J gave up 3 bases; unmatched junction bases: 2. CDR3 DNA: TGTGCCAGCTCACCACTAAGCGGGGGCTACAATGAGCAGTTCTTC. The encoded protein is CASSPLSGGYNEQFF. Supplemented by reference TRBV18 and TRBJ2-1, the full variable domain reads NAGVMQNPRHLVRRRGQEARLRCSPMKGHSHVYWYRQLPEEGLKFMVYLQKENIIDESGMPKERFSAEFPKEGPSILRIQQVVRGDSAAYFCASSPLSGGYNEQFFGPGTRLTVL.

The chain is built from TRBV6-5 and TRBJ1-6; D is undetermined. V was trimmed by 2 bases and J by 7 bases, leaving 12 bases between them. Germline CDR1 is MNHEY and CDR2 is SVGAGI. This CDR3 is built from 15 residues. The CDR3 reads CASSYRRNGNSPLHF. In nucleotides, the CDR3 is TGTGCCAGCAGTTACCGCAGGAATGGAAATTCACCCCTCCACTTT.

The chain uses TRBV1 and TRBJ2-3; the DNA was not used to check the table's D call, TRBD1. TRBV1 is flagged as a pseudogene. The CDR3 totals 15 residues. The CDR3 protein is CTSSQVSRGLDTQYF. In DNA form, the CDR3 reads TGCACCAGCAGCCAAGTTAGCAGGGGGTTGGATACGCAGTATTTT.

This chain uses TRBV4-1 with TRBJ2-1; 7 nucleotides line up with TRBD2. In germline, CDR1 is MGHRA, CDR2 YSYEKL. The CDR3 has 16 residues. Unmatched junction bases numbered 15, after V lost 4 bases and J lost 9 bases. The CDR3 sequence is CASSRRPGGKGGEQFF. CDR3 DNA sequence: TGCGCCAGCAGCCGTCGTCCGGGAGGCAAGGGAGGTGAGCAGTTCTTC.

The chain carries TRBV9 and TRBJ1-2; 9 nucleotides line up with TRBD1. Losses at the gene ends were 4 bases for V and 4 bases for J; bases not matched to a gene: 5. There are 14 residues in the CDR3. The germline V gene has CDR1 SGDLS and CDR2 YYNGEE. CDR3 DNA: TGTGCCAGCAGCTCCGTGGGACAGGGCTATGGCTACACCTTC. This sequence encodes CASSSVGQGYGYTF.

V usage is TRBV6-5 and J usage is TRBJ2-3; tentatively, D is TRBD2 (6 bases). CDR3 size: 13 residues. Germline CDR1 MNHEY, CDR2 SVGAGI. V gave up 7 bases and J gave up 5 bases, with 13 bases separating them. The CDR3 DNA sequence: TGTGCCAGCAACGCGGGGTGGATAGATACGCAGTATTTT. Translated, it gives CASNAGWIDTQYF.

V gene TRBV30 combines with J gene TRBJ2-2, with D tentatively TRBD2 (5 bases). V lost 3 bases, J lost 6 bases, and 5 bases lay in between. The germline V gene encodes CDR1 GTSNPN and CDR2 SVGIG (reference sequence). The CDR3 runs 11 residues. As DNA, the CDR3 is TGTGCCTGGAGAGCGGCCGGGGAGCTGTTTTTT. Its translation: CAWRAAGELFF. The full variable domain, with the rest looked up from reference TRBV30 and TRBJ2-2, is SQTIHQWPATLVQPVGSPLSLECTVEGTSNPNLYWYRQAAGRGLQLLFYSVGIGQISSEVPQNLSASRPQDRQFILSSKKLLLSDSGFYLCAWRAAGELFFGEGSRLTVL.

This chain joins TRBV6-5 and TRBJ2-1; weak D call: TRBD1 (6 bases). The CDR3 covers 14 residues. Germline CDR1 is MNHEY and CDR2 is SVGAGI. V lost 2 bases and J 6 bases, leaving 11 bases between the germline ends. The CDR3 sequence: CASSYGSRGNEQFF. The CDR3 DNA is TGTGCCAGCAGTTACGGCAGCAGGGGCAATGAGCAGTTCTTC.

J is TRBJ1-2 and V is TRBV11-2, with D possibly being TRBD1 (5 bases). Germline values: CDR1 SGHAT, CDR2 FQNNGV. V was clipped by 1 base and J by 8 bases, with 14 bases between them. The CDR3 runs 14 residues. The CDR3 nucleotides read TGTGCCAGCAGCTTAGCCGTCAGGGATAGGGGCTACACCTTC. Protein: CASSLAVRDRGYTF.

This clone came up once. Additional DNA sequences in this sample encode the identical CDR3. This chain links TRBV6-1 with TRBJ1-2; 8 bases map to TRBD1. The CDR3 consists of 17 residues. Looked up from germline, CDR1 is MNHNS and CDR2 is SASEGT. Trimming at V came to 2 bases and at J to 3 bases, leaving 11 bases not matched to a gene. The CDR3 nucleotides are TGTGCCAGCAGTGAATCGAGGGGGACAGGAATGTACTATGGCTACACCTTC. Its translation is CASSESRGTGMYYGYTF.

The CDR3 protein is CASSLGQGDEKLFF. CDR3 nucleotides: TGTGCCAGCTCACTTGGACAGGGGGATGAAAAACTGTTTTTT. V is TRBV18 and J is TRBJ1-4, with 10 positions matching TRBD1. Trimming at V came to 4 bases and at J to 6 bases, leaving 2 bases not matched to a gene. The CDR3 is 14 amino acids. Germline lookup yields CDR1 KGHSH and CDR2 LQKENI.

The chain has TRBV4-1 and TRBJ2-7; 7 nucleotides match TRBD1. The CDR3 is 14 residues long. The J segment lost 2 bases and the V segment lost 3 bases, leaving 4 bases of the junction unmatched. In germline, CDR1 is MGHRA, CDR2 YSYEKL. The CDR3 DNA is TGCGCCAGCAGCCACCGGGACAGCACCTACGAGCAGTACTTC. It specifies CASSHRDSTYEQYF.